This T cell receptor beta chain is drawn from a study of T cell responses to AZD1222 COVID-19 vaccine. Trimming removed 7 bases at V and 7 bases at J, with 20 bases between. The CDR3 spans 15 residues. The germline V gene has CDR1 MNHEY and CDR2 SVGAGI. The method was immunoSEQ multiplex PCR; TCRdb's version includes in-frame clones alone and lacks a portion of them. Of about 100,000 clones listed, approximately 83% are singletons. The sequenced sample was peripheral blood, obtained on day 0 of AZD1222 vaccination. This chain links TRBV6-5 with TRBJ1-5; no clear D gene. The sequence was obtained from an adult in good health. The CDR3 here is CASTSTDSLSQPQHF. DNA of the CDR3: TGTGCCAGCACCTCCACAGACTCGCTAAGCCAGCCCCAGCATTTT.